This T cell receptor beta chain was captured by sequencing in a study of T cells in Graves' hyperthyroidism and ophthalmopathy. This clonotype showed up many times. The ends were cut back, 1 base at V and 4 bases at J, with 13 bases in the middle. This CDR3 comprises 15 residues. Germline V gene sequence: CDR1 MGHRA, CDR2 YSYEKL. The CDR3 regions of TCR beta were amplified from RNA transcripts. A set of HTBI primers served as the primers for a first-round RT-PCR of the TCR CDR3. Each CDR3 protein gets one entry after TCRdb re-called the multiplex PCR reads with MiXCR. In the table there are a few hundred thousand distinct CDR3 sequences, about 16% of which are singletons.

The rearrangement joins TRBV4-1 to TRBJ1-1, with D possibly TRBD1 on 5 matching bases. Specimen: blood. The TCR sequence derives from a woman between 25 and 40 years old with Graves' ophthalmopathy. The CDR3 DNA follows: TGCGCCAGCAGCCAAGGGGTGGCTGGGGGCACTGAAGCTTTCTTT. Encoded protein: CASSQGVAGGTEAFF.